These 19 T cell receptor beta chains were all obtained from the same sample, sequenced in a study of blood T cell repertoires in COVID-19. The method was immunoSEQ multiplex PCR; TCRdb's version includes in-frame clones alone and lacks a portion of them. This table holds some 290,000 clones, approximately 89% found once. The sequencing sample was made of PBMCs or T cells enriched from blood (not recorded which). The receptor source for this set is a woman aged 25-40 years who had recovered from COVID-19.

The V call is TRBV27, the J call TRBJ1-6; 8 bases are shared with TRBD1. Trimming cost V 4 bases and J 7 bases; bases outside gene matches: 12. Germline-derived CDR1 and CDR2 are MNHEY and SMNVEV (reference sequence). The CDR3 has 17 amino acids. CDR3: CASSSSIGTGGNSPLHF. The CDR3 nucleotides are TGTGCCAGCAGTTCGTCAATAGGGACAGGTGGAAATTCACCCCTCCACTTT.

The chain combines TRBV27 with TRBJ1-1, with 7 nucleotides matching TRBD1. Germline V lookup: CDR1 MNHEY, CDR2 SMNVEV (reference sequence). The V gene end was trimmed by 0 bases and the J gene end by 5 bases; junction bases not matched to a gene: 9. CDR3 size: 16 residues. DNA of the CDR3: TGTGCCAGCAGTTTATCGTTAGGGCAGGGGGATACTGAAGCTTTCTTT. Its protein is CASSLSLGQGDTEAFF.

The chain uses TRBV19 and TRBJ2-1; unclear D gene. The V end was cut by 5 bases, the J end by 4 bases, with 6 bases between. The length of the CDR3 is 12 residues. Germline loops: CDR1 LNHDA, CDR2 SQIVND (reference sequence). The DNA of the CDR3 is TGTGCCAGTAGTGTTACTTACAATGAGCAGTTCTTC. Translated: CASSVTYNEQFF.

The CDR3 loop is CASSLGGWSQETQYF. As DNA, the CDR3 is TGTGCCAGCAGCTTGGGGGGCTGGAGCCAAGAGACCCAGTACTTC. V and J are TRBV5-5 and TRBJ2-5; perhaps TRBD1 as D (5 bases). This CDR3 region has 15 residues. Between the trimmed V and J ends, which lost 0 bases and 1 base, there was a span of 10 bases. Looked up from germline, CDR1 is SGHKS and CDR2 is YYEKEE (reference sequence).

The V and J genes are TRBV18 and TRBJ2-2; tentative D call: TRBD1 (6 bases). V was cut by 3 bases and J by 1 base, with 12 bases left in between. Per germline, CDR1 KGHSH and CDR2 LQKENI. The CDR3 consists of 16 residues. The CDR3 coding sequence is TGTGCCAGCTCACCGAATTCGGACAGGAACACCGGGGAGCTGTTTTTT. As protein: CASSPNSDRNTGELFF.

This chain uses TRBV13 with TRBJ1-2, with D hard to call. Trimming took 4 bases from V and 8 from J, leaving 14 bases between them. CDR1 and CDR2 from the germline V gene are PRHDT and FYEKMQ (reference sequence). This CDR3 region has 13 residues. CDR3 in amino acids: CASSSTARGGYTF. In DNA form, the CDR3 reads TGTGCCAGCAGCTCCACGGCCAGAGGGGGCTACACCTTC.

V gene TRBV10-3 combines with J gene TRBJ1-2, with 7 bases aligning to TRBD1. CDR3 length equals 13 residues. The trim removed 8 bases at V and 8 bases at J, leaving 11 bases unmatched. CDR1 and CDR2 from the germline V gene are ENHRY and SYGVKD. This chain's CDR3 is CAIGTDLLEGYTF. The CDR3 DNA is TGTGCCATCGGGACAGACCTCCTCGAGGGCTACACCTTC.

The V and J genes are TRBV28 and TRBJ1-2; a weak D match, TRBD1 (6 bases). Trimming took off 5 bases at V and 4 bases at J, with 11 bases between the two ends. Per the germline V gene, CDR1 is MDHEN and CDR2 is SYDVKM. CDR3 length equals 13 residues. CDR3 amino acids: CASSPGTTYGYTF. CDR3 DNA: TGTGCCAGCAGTCCCGGGACAACCTATGGCTACACCTTC.

This chain links TRBV5-1 with TRBJ1-2; the match to TRBD1 covers 10 bases. The CDR3 has 16 amino acids. Germline lookup yields CDR1 SGHRS and CDR2 YFSETQ. The J segment lost 5 bases and the V segment lost 2 bases, leaving 9 bases of the junction unmatched. DNA of the CDR3: TGCGCCAGCAGCTTATCCCGACAGGGGGCAATATATGGCTACACCTTC. This translates into CASSLSRQGAIYGYTF. The variable domain in full, with the rest retrieved from reference TRBV5-1 and TRBJ1-2, is KAGVTQTPRYLIKTRGQQVTLSCSPISGHRSVSWYQQTPGQGLQFLFEYFSETQRNKGNFPGRFSGRQFSNSRSEMNVSTLELGDSALYLCASSLSRQGAIYGYTFGSGTRLTVV.

V gene TRBV7-6 combines with J gene TRBJ2-3, with D tentatively TRBD2 (5 bases). The V and J ends lost 5 bases and 4 bases respectively, with 16 bases between them. Germline CDR1 SGHVS, CDR2 FNYEAQ. The CDR3 contains 15 residues. CDR3 sequence: CASSRLSSGADTQYF. In DNA form, the CDR3 reads TGTGCCAGCAGCCGACTAAGCTCTGGTGCAGATACGCAGTATTTT.

The chain has TRBV4-2 and TRBJ2-5; 8 positions agree with TRBD1. V trimming: 1 base; J trimming: 5 bases; junction bases outside the gene matches: 9. From germline, CDR1 is LGHNA and CDR2 YNFKEQ. The CDR3 extends over 16 amino acids. The CDR3 protein is CASSQGDAGGLETQYF. CDR3 DNA sequence: TGTGCCAGCAGCCAAGGGGACGCAGGGGGCTTGGAGACCCAGTACTTC.

This sequence joins TRBV2 and TRBJ1-2, with D perhaps TRBD1 (5 bases). Germline values: CDR1 SNHLY, CDR2 FYNNEI. The length of the CDR3 is 16 residues. The V gene lost 5 bases and the J gene lost 4 bases, with 20 bases spanning the gap. The chain's CDR3 is CASSTRGDRPLYGYTF. CDR3 sequence (DNA): TGTGCCAGCAGTACCCGGGGGGACCGGCCTCTCTATGGCTACACCTTC.

The genes are TRBV5-1 and TRBJ2-3; 9 bases are shared with TRBD1. CDR1 and CDR2 (germline): SGHRS, YFSETQ. The J segment lost 1 base and the V segment lost 2 bases, leaving 5 bases of the junction unmatched. The CDR3 sequence is 16 residues long. The CDR3 region is CASSFTGGVGTDTQYF. CDR3 coding DNA: TGCGCCAGCAGCTTCACAGGGGGCGTAGGCACAGATACGCAGTATTTT. The variable domain in full, completed from reference TRBV5-1 and TRBJ2-3, reads KAGVTQTPRYLIKTRGQQVTLSCSPISGHRSVSWYQQTPGQGLQFLFEYFSETQRNKGNFPGRFSGRQFSNSRSEMNVSTLELGDSALYLCASSFTGGVGTDTQYFGPGTRLTVL.

V usage is TRBV18 and J usage is TRBJ1-1; D unresolved. Trimming removed 2 bases from V and 1 base from J, with 11 bases in between. The germline gives CDR1 KGHSH, CDR2 LQKENI. The CDR3 extends over 15 amino acids. The CDR3 spells CASSPEVARNTEAFF. In nucleotides, the CDR3 is TGTGCCAGCTCACCAGAGGTGGCTAGGAACACTGAAGCTTTCTTT.

For the CDR3, the DNA is TGCGCCAGCAGCTTGGGCGATTTCACCGGGGAGCTGTTTTTT. Its protein product is CASSLGDFTGELFF. The chain links TRBV5-1 to TRBJ2-2; D remains ambiguous. The CDR3 runs to 14 residues. Germline CDR1 and CDR2: SGHRS and YFSETQ. Trimming removed 0 bases at V and 4 bases at J, with 7 bases between. Combining the CDR3 with reference TRBV5-1 and TRBJ2-2 gives the whole variable domain KAGVTQTPRYLIKTRGQQVTLSCSPISGHRSVSWYQQTPGQGLQFLFEYFSETQRNKGNFPGRFSGRQFSNSRSEMNVSTLELGDSALYLCASSLGDFTGELFFGEGSRLTVL.

This clone was counted between two and nine times. The V and J genes are TRBV30 and TRBJ1-1, with unresolved D. The CDR3 sequence is 17 residues long. From germline, CDR1 is GTSNPN and CDR2 SVGIG (reference sequence). Trimming left V 0 bases short and J 5 bases short, with 22 bases between. In DNA, the CDR3 is TGTGCCTGGAGTGTATTGGCGGGGTTTATCTCTGGGACTGAAGCTTTCTTT. It yields the protein CAWSVLAGFISGTEAFF.

The chain is built from TRBV2 and TRBJ1-1, with a possible D match to TRBD1 (5 bases). Trimming removed 4 bases at V and 0 bases at J, with 18 bases between. The CDR3 is 17 amino acids. The germline CDR1 and CDR2 sequences are SNHLY and FYNNEI. The CDR3 sequence is CASSVSLTGSMNTEAFF. The CDR3 DNA reads TGTGCCAGCAGTGTCAGCTTAACAGGTAGTATGAACACTGAAGCTTTCTTT.

V and J are TRBV10-3 and TRBJ2-1, with 8 positions matching TRBD1. V lost 10 bases and J lost 8; bases outside the gene matches: 4. The germline V gene has CDR1 ENHRY and CDR2 SYGVKD. This CDR3 is built from 11 residues. The chain's CDR3 is CATQGVHEQFF. CDR3 DNA: TGTGCCACACAGGGGGTCCATGAGCAGTTCTTC.

The CDR3: CASSLGGGETQYF. CDR3 DNA: TGTGCCAGCAGCTTAGGGGGAGGGGAGACCCAGTACTTC. The chain is built from TRBV5-4 and TRBJ2-5, with D possibly matching TRBD2 (7 bases). This CDR3 contains 13 residues. The V and J ends lost 2 bases and 5 bases respectively, with 10 bases between them. Looked up from germline, CDR1 is SGHNT and CDR2 is YYREEE (reference sequence).